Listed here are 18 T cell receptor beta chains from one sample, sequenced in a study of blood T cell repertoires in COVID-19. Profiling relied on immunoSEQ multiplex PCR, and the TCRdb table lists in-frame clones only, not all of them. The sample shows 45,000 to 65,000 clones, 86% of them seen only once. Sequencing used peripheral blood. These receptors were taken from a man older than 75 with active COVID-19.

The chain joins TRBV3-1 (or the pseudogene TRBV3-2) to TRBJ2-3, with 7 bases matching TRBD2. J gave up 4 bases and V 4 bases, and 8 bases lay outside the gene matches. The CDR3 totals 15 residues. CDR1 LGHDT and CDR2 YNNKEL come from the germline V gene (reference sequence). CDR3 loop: CASSPPRRESDTQYF. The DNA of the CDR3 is TGTGCCAGCAGCCCCCCCCGGCGGGAGTCAGATACGCAGTATTTT.

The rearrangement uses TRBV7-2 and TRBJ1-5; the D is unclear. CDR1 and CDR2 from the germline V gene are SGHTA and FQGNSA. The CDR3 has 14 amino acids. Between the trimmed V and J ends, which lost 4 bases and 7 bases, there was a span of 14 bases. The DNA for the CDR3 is TGTGCCAGCAGCTCGGGGTCCGGAGGGCAGCCCCAGCATTTT. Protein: CASSSGSGGQPQHF.

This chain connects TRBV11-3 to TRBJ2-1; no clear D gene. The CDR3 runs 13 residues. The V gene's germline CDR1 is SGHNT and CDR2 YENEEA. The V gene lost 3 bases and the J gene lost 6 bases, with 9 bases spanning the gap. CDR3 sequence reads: CASSFVTSNEQFF. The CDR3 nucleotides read TGTGCCAGCAGCTTTGTTACAAGCAATGAGCAGTTCTTC. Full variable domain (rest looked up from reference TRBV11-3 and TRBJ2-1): EAGVVQSPRYKIIEKKQPVAFWCNPISGHNTLYWYLQNLGQGPELLIRYENEEAVDDSQLPKDRFSAERLKGVDSTLKIQPAELGDSAVYLCASSFVTSNEQFFGPGTRLTVL.

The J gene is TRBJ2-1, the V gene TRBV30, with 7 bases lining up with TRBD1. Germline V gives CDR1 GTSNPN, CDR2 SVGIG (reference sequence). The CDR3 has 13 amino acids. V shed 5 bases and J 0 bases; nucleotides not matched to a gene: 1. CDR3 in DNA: TGTGCCTGGGGGACAGCCTCCTACAATGAGCAGTTCTTC. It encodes CAWGTASYNEQFF.

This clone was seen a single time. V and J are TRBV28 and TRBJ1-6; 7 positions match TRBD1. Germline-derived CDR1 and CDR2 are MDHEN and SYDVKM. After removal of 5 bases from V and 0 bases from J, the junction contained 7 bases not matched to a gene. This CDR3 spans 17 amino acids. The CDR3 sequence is CASSGPTGSSYNSPLHF. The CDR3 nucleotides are TGTGCCAGCAGTGGACCGACAGGGAGCTCCTATAATTCACCCCTCCACTTT.

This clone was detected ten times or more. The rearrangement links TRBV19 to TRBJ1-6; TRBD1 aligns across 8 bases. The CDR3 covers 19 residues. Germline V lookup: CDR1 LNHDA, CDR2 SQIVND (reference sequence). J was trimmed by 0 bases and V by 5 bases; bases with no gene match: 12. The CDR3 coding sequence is TGTGCCAGTAGTCCGGGATACGGGACAGGAAGCTCCTATAATTCACCCCTCCACTTT. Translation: CASSPGYGTGSSYNSPLHF.

This chain's CDR3 is CASSLSLAASYNEQFF. CDR3 nucleotides: TGTGCCAGCAGCTTATCCTTAGCGGCCTCCTACAATGAGCAGTTCTTC. V is TRBV7-9 and J is TRBJ2-1; maybe TRBD2 (6 bases). The CDR3 loop spans 16 amino acids. CDR1 SEHNR and CDR2 FQNEAQ come from the germline V gene (reference sequence). The V and J ends lost 2 bases and 0 bases respectively, with 11 bases between them.

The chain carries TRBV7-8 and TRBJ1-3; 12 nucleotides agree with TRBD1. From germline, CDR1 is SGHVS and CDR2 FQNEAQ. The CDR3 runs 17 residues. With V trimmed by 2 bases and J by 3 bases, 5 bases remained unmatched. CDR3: CASSLFGTGGIGNTIYF. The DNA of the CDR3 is TGTGCCAGCAGCTTATTTGGGACAGGGGGCATTGGAAACACCATATATTTT.

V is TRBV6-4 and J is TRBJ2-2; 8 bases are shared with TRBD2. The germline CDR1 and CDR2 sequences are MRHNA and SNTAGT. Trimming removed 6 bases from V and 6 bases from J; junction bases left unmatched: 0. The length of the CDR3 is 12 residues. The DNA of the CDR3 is TGTGCCAGCAGGGGACTAGCCGGGGAGCTGTTTTTT. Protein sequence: CASRGLAGELFF.

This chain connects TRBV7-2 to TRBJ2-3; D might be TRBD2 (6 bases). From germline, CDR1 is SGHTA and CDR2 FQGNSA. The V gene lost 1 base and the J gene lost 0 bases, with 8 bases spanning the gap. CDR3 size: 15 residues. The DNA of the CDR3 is TGTGCCAGCAGCTTAGGCGGGGCTAGCACAGATACGCAGTATTTT. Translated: CASSLGGASTDTQYF.

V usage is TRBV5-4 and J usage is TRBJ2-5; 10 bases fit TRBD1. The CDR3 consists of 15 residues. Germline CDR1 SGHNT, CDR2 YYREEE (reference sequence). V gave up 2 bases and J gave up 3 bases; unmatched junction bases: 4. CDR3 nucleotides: TGTGCCAGCAGCTTTAAGACAGGGGGCGAAGAGACCCAGTACTTC. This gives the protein CASSFKTGGEETQYF.

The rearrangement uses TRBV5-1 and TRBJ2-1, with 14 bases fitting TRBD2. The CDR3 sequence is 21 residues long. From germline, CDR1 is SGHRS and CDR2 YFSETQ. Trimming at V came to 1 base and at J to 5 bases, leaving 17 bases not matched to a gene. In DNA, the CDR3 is TGCGCCAGCAGCTTGACCCCCCGTCCCGGGACTAGCGGGAGCCCGGACAATGAGCAGTTCTTC. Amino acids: CASSLTPRPGTSGSPDNEQFF.

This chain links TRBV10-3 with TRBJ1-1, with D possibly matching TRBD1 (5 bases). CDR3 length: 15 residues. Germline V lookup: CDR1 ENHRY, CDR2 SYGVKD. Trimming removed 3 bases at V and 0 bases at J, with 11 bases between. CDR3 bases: TGTGCCATCAGTGACGGGGGAGGAATGAACACTGAAGCTTTCTTT. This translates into CAISDGGGMNTEAFF.

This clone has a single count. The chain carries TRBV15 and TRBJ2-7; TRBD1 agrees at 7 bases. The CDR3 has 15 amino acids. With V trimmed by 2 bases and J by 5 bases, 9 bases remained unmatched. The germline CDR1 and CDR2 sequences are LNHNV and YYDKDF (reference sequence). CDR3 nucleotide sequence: TGTGCCACCAGCAGAAGGACAGGCCTCGGGGACGAGCAGTACTTC. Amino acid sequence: CATSRRTGLGDEQYF.

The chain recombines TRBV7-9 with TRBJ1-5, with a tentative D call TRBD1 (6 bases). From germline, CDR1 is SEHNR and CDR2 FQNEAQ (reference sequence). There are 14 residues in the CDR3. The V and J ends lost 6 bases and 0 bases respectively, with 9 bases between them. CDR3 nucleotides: TGTGCCAGCAGTTTGGACAGTAGCAATCAGCCCCAGCATTTT. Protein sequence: CASSLDSSNQPQHF.

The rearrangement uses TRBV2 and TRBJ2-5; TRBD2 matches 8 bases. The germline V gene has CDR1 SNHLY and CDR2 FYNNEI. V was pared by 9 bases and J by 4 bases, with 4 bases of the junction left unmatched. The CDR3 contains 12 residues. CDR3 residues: CASGTSGETQYF. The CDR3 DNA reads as TGTGCCAGTGGGACTAGTGGAGAGACCCAGTACTTC.

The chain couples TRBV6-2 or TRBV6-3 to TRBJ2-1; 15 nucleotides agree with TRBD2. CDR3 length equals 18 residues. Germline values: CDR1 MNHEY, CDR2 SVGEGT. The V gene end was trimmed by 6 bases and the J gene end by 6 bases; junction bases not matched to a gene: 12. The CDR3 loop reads CASSQHRTSGRAPNEQFF. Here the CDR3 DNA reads TGTGCCAGCAGCCAACATAGGACTAGCGGGAGGGCTCCCAATGAGCAGTTCTTC.

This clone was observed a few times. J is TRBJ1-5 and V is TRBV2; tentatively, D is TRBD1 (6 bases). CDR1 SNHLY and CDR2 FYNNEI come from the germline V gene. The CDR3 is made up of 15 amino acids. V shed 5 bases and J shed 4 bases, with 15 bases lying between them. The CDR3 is CASSQGGTRNQPQHF. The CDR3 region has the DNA TGTGCCAGCAGTCAAGGGGGGACACGAAATCAGCCCCAGCATTTT.